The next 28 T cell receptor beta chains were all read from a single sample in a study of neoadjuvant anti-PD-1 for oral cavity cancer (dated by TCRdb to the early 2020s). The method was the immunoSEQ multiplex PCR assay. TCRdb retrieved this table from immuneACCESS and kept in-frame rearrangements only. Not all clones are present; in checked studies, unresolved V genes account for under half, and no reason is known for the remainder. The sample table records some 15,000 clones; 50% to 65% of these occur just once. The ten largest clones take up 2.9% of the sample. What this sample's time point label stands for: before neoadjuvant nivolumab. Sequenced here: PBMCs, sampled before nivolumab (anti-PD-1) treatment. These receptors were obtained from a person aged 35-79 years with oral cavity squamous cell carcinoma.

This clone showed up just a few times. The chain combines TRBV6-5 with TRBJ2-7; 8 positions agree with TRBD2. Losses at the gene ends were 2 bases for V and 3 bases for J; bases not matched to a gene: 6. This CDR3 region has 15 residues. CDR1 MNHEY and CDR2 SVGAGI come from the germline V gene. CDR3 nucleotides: TGTGCCAGCAGTTACGAAGCGGGGGACTTCTACGAGCAGTACTTC. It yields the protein CASSYEAGDFYEQYF.

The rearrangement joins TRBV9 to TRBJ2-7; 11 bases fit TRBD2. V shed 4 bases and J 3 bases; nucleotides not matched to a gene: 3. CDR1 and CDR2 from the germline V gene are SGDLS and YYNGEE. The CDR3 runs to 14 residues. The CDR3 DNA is TGTGCCAGCAGCTTCGGACTAGCGGGCTACGAGCAGTACTTC. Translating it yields CASSFGLAGYEQYF.

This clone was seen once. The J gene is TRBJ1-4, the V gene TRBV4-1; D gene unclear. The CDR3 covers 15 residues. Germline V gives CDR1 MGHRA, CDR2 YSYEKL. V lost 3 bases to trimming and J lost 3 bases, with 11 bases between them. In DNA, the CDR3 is TGCGCCAGCAGCCACGACGGGTTAGCTAATGAAAAACTGTTTTTT. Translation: CASSHDGLANEKLFF.

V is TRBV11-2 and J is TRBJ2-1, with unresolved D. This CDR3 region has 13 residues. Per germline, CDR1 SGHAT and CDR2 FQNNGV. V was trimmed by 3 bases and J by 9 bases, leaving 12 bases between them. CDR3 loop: CASSFGSTAEQFF. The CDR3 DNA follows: TGTGCCAGCAGCTTTGGGTCGACGGCTGAGCAGTTCTTC.

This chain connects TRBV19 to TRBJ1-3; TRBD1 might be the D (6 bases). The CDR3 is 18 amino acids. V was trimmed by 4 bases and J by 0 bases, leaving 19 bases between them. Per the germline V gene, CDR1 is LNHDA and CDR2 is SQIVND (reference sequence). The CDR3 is CASSKSQGTGLSGNTIYF. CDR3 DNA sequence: TGTGCCAGTAGTAAGTCACAGGGAACGGGGCTCTCTGGAAACACCATATATTTT.

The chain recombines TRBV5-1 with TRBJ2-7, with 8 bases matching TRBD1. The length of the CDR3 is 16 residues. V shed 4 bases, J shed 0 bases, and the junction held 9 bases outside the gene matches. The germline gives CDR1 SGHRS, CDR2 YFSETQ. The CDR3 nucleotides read TGCGCCAGCAGCCTCCCGACAGGGGTGGGCTCCTACGAGCAGTACTTC. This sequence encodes CASSLPTGVGSYEQYF.

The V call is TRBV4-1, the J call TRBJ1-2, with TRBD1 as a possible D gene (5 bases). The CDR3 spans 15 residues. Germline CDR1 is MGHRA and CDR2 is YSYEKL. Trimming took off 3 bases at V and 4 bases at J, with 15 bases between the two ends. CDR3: CASSHPRDGGYGYTF. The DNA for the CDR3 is TGCGCCAGCAGCCACCCCCGGGACGGTGGCTATGGCTACACCTTC.

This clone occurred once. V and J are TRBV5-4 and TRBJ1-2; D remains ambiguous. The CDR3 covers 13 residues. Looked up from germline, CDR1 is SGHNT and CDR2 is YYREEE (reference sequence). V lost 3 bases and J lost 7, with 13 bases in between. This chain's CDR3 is CASSSRLPSGYTF. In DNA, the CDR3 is TGTGCCAGCAGCTCTCGACTCCCCTCTGGCTACACCTTC.

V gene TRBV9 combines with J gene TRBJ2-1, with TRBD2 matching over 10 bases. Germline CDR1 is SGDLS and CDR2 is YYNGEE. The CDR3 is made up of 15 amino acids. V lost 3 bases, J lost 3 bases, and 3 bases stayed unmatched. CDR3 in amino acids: CASSARTSGYNEQFF. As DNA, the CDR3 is TGTGCCAGCAGCGCCAGGACTAGCGGCTACAATGAGCAGTTCTTC.

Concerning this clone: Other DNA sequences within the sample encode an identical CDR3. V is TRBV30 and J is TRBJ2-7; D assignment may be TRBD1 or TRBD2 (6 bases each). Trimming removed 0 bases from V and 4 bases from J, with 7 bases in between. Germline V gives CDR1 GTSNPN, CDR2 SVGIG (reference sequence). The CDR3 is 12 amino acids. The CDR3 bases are TGTGCCTGGAGTGTAGGGGGGTACGAGCAGTACTTC. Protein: CAWSVGGYEQYF. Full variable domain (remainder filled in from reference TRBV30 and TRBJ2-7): SQTIHQWPATLVQPVGSPLSLECTVEGTSNPNLYWYRQAAGRGLQLLFYSVGIGQISSEVPQNLSASRPQDRQFILSSKKLLLSDSGFYLCAWSVGGYEQYFGPGTRLTVT.

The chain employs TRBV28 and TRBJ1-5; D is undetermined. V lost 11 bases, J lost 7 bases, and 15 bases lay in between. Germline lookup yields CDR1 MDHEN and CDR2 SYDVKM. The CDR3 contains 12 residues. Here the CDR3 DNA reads TGTGCCGCCGGCCGCCTCGGACAGCCCCAGCATTTT. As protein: CAAGRLGQPQHF.

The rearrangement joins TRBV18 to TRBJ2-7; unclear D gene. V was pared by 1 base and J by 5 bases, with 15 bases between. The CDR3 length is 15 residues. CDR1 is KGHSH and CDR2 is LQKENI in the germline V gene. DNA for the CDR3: TGTGCCAGCTCACCACAGGGCACGAACGCGGACGAGCAGTACTTC. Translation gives CASSPQGTNADEQYF.

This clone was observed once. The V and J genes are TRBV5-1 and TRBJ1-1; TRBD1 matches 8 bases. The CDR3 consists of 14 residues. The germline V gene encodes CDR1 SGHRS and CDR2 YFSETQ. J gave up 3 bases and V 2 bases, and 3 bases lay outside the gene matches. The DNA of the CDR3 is TGCGCCAGCAGCTTTGGACAGGGTCACACTGAAGCTTTCTTT. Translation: CASSFGQGHTEAFF.

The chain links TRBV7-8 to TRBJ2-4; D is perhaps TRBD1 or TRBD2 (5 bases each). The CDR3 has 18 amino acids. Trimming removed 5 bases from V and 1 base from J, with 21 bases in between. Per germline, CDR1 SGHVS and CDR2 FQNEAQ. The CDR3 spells CASSPGRKFGKAKNIQYF. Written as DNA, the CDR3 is TGTGCCAGCAGCCCGGGACGGAAATTTGGGAAGGCCAAAAACATTCAGTACTTC.

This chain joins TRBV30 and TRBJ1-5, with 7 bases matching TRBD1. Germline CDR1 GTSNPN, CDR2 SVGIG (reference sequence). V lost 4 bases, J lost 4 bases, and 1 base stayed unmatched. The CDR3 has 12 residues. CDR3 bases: TGTGCCTGGAACAGGGGTAATCAGCCCCAGCATTTT. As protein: CAWNRGNQPQHF.

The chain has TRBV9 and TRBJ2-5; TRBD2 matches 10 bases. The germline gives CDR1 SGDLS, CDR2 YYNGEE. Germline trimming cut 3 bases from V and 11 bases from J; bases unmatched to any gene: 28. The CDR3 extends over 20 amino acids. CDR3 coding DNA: TGTGCCAGCAGCGGAGGGACAAAAGGGGCTAGCGGGAGTTCTCAGAAAGAGCAGTACTTC. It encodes CASSGGTKGASGSSQKEQYF.

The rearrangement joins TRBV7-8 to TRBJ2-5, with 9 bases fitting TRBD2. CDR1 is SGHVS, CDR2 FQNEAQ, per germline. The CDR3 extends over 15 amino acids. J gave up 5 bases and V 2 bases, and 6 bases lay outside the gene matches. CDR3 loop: CASSLTGTSIETQYF. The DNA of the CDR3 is TGTGCCAGCAGCTTAACCGGGACTAGCATTGAGACCCAGTACTTC. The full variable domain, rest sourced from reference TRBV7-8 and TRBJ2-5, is GAGVSQSPRYKVAKRGQDVALRCDPISGHVSLFWYQQALGQGPEFLTYFQNEAQLDKSGLPSDRFFAERPEGSVSTLKIQRTQQEDSAVYLCASSLTGTSIETQYFGPGTRLLVL.

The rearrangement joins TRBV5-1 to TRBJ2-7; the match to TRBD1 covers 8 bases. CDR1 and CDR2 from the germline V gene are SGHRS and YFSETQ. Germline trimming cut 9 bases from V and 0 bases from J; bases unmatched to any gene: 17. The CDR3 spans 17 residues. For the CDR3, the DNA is TGCGCCAACACCAGGGGACAGGCTAGCGCCAGCTCCTACGAGCAGTACTTC. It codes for CANTRGQASASSYEQYF.

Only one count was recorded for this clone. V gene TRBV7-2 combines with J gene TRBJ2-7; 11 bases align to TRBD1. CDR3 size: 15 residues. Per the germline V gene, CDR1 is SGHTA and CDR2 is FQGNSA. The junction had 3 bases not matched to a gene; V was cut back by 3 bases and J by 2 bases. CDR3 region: CASSLGGQGAYEQYF. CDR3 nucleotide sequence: TGTGCCAGCAGCTTGGGGGGACAGGGGGCCTACGAGCAGTACTTC. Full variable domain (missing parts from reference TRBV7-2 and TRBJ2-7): GAGVSQSPSNKVTEKGKDVELRCDPISGHTALYWYRQSLGQGLEFLIYFQGNSAPDKSGLPSDRFSAERTGGSVSTLTIQRTQQEDSAVYLCASSLGGQGAYEQYFGPGTRLTVT.

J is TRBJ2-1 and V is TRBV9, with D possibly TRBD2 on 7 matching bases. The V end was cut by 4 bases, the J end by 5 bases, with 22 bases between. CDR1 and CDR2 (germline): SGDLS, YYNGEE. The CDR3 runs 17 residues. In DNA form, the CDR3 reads TGTGCCAGCAGCCTCTCCCCCGTCTGGGGGGGGCACAATGAGCAGTTCTTC. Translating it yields CASSLSPVWGGHNEQFF.

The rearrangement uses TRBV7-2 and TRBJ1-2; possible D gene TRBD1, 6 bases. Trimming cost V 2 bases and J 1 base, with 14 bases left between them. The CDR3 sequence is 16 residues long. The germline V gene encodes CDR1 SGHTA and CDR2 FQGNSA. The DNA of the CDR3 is TGTGCCAGCAGCTTACTCGGGACAACGTTTAACTATGGCTACACCTTC. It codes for CASSLLGTTFNYGYTF. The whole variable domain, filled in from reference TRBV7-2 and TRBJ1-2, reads GAGVSQSPSNKVTEKGKDVELRCDPISGHTALYWYRQSLGQGLEFLIYFQGNSAPDKSGLPSDRFSAERTGGSVSTLTIQRTQQEDSAVYLCASSLLGTTFNYGYTFGSGTRLTVV.

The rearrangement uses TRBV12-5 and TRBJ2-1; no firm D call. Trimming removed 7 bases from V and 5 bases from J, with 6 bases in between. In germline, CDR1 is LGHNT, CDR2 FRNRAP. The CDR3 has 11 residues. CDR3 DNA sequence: TGTGCTAGTGCCTCGAACAATGAGCAGTTCTTC. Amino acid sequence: CASASNNEQFF.

CDR3 sequence: CASSLETTALLTDTQYF. Written as DNA, the CDR3 is TGCGCCAGCAGCTTGGAGACGACAGCCCTACTCACAGATACGCAGTATTTT. This chain uses TRBV5-1 with TRBJ2-3; tentatively, D is TRBD1 (5 bases). The CDR3 has 17 amino acids. Germline assignment: CDR1 SGHRS and CDR2 YFSETQ. V lost 0 bases to trimming and J lost 2 bases, with 16 bases between them.

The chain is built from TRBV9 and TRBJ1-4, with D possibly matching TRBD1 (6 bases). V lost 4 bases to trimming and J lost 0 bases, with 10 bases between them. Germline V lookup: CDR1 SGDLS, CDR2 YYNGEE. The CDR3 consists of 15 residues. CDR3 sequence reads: CASSPRTATNEKLFF. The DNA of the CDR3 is TGTGCCAGCAGCCCACGGACAGCAACTAATGAAAAACTGTTTTTT. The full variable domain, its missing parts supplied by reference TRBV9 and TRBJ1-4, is DSGVTQTPKHLITATGQRVTLRCSPRSGDLSVYWYQQSLDQGLQFLIQYYNGEERAKGNILERFSAQQFPDLHSELNLSSLELGDSALYFCASSPRTATNEKLFFGSGTQLSVL.

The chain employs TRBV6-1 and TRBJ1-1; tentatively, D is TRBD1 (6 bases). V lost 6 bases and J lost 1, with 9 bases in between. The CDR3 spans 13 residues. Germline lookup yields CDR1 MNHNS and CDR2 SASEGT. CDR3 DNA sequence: TGTGCCAGCAGGTGGACAGAGAACACTGAAGCTTTCTTT. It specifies CASRWTENTEAFF.

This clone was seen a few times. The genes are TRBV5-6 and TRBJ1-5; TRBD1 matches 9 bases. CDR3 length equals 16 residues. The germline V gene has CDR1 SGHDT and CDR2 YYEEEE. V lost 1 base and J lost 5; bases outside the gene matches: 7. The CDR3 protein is CASSLWTGEGDQPQHF. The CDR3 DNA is TGTGCCAGCAGCTTGTGGACAGGGGAGGGAGATCAGCCCCAGCATTTT.

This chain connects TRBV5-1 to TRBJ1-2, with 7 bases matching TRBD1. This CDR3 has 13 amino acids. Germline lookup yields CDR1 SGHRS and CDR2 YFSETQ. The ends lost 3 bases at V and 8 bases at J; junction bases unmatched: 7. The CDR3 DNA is TGCGCCAGCAGCTGGCGGGACAGAGAAGGCTACACCTTC. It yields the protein CASSWRDREGYTF.

The CDR3 nucleotides read TGCGCCAGCAAAGCGGGACAGGGGAATCAGCCCCAGCATTTT. Its protein is CASKAGQGNQPQHF. The genes are TRBV5-1 and TRBJ1-5; 10 nucleotides line up with TRBD1. J was trimmed by 4 bases and V by 6 bases; bases with no gene match: 4. Germline CDR1 and CDR2: SGHRS and YFSETQ. The length of the CDR3 is 14 residues. Variable domain in full (rest from reference TRBV5-1 and TRBJ1-5): KAGVTQTPRYLIKTRGQQVTLSCSPISGHRSVSWYQQTPGQGLQFLFEYFSETQRNKGNFPGRFSGRQFSNSRSEMNVSTLELGDSALYLCASKAGQGNQPQHFGDGTRLSIL.